The clone carrying this T cell receptor beta chain came up many times. Antigen unknown. Building of the TCR beta libraries involved iRepertoire HTBI primers and Arm-PCR of CDR3 regions. From the multiplex PCR reads, TCRdb called clonotypes with MiXCR, one entry per CDR3 protein. The data show 400,000 or so distinct CDR3 sequences, about a quarter seen once. Germline V gene data show CDR1 as SNHLY and CDR2 as FYNNEI. The CDR3 is made up of 12 amino acids. V shed 7 bases and J shed 7 bases, with 11 bases lying between them. The entry originates in a study of regulatory T cells in long-lasting Graves disease. General study points: Public clonotype sharing was higher in persistent than newly diagnosed patients. Persistent-disease Graves' patients showed less TCR diversity than new cases.

The time point denotes: persistent/refractory GD, antithyroid drugs over 5 years with positive TRAb. PBMC RNA was the source of the TCR library. This TCR was sampled from a female donor with Graves disease. Sequencing used peripheral blood mononuclear cells (PBMCs), obtained when the disease was refractory, from a patient treated with antithyroid drugs. The chain links TRBV2 to TRBJ1-5, with D unresolved. In nucleotides, the CDR3 is TGTGCCAGCAACACACCACAACAGCCCCAGCATTTT. Translated: CASNTPQQPQHF.